This entry is about one T cell receptor beta chain. The antigen is unknown. Repertoires were generated with immunoSEQ multiplex PCR, while TCRdb's copy carries only in-frame clones and drops some. The sample lists 300,000 to 400,000 clones; approximately 86% were seen once. The CDR3 length is 15 residues. V lost 5 bases and J 0 bases, leaving 11 bases between the germline ends. CDR1 is SGHNT, CDR2 YENEEA, per germline. The sample belongs to a study of Ad26.COV2.S vaccination and SARS-CoV-2 variants. Study at large: Participant was drawn from the COV1001 Ad26.COV2.S trial arm. Intramuscularly, Ad26.COV2.S was given either once or twice, 56 days apart. Notes on the study in general: Substantial response breadth was reportedly seen for spike-specific CD8+ and CD4+ T cells after vaccination.

The treatment is: some 19 received Ad26.COV2.S at low or high dose, single or two shots; several received placebo; per-sample allocation not given. It was on day 63 after the first vaccine or placebo injection that samples were taken. This Boston cohort included adults aged 18-55 years. The input for sequencing was peripheral blood, taken in a trial of Ad26.COV2.S vaccine versus placebo. The rearrangement joins TRBV11-3 to TRBJ2-1, with a tentative D call TRBD1 (5 bases). This receptor was taken from a person between 18 and 60 years old who received the Ad26.COV2.S COVID-19 vaccine or a placebo. CDR3: CASSLRARSYNEQFF. CDR3 in DNA: TGTGCCAGCAGCCTCAGGGCTCGCTCCTACAATGAGCAGTTCTTC.